One T cell receptor beta chain is described in this entry. Its antigen is unidentified. Researchers ran the PCR with 60 Vbeta and 13 Jbeta primers. Some clones are missing from TCRdb's copy, which holds only in-frame ones; the method was immunoSEQ multiplex PCR. The sample records 140,000 or so clones, approximately 86% being singletons. This sample is drawn from a study of cytomegalovirus exposure and HLA in healthy donors. Study-wide results and caveats: Among immune exposure information, only CMV serostatus was available.

The CDR3 consists of 14 residues. Trimming pared 3 bases from V and 1 base from J, leaving 7 bases between. CDR1 MNHEY and CDR2 SVGAGI come from the germline V gene. The TCR was taken from a woman aged 40 to 55 in good health and CMV-seronegative. Material for sequencing was PBMCs. The genes are TRBV6-5 and TRBJ1-5; no reliable D call. The chain's CDR3 is CASSYLSSNQPQHF. The CDR3 DNA follows: TGTGCCAGCAGTTATTTGTCAAGCAATCAGCCCCAGCATTTT.